This passage covers 7 T cell receptor beta chains from one sample sequenced in a study of T cell repertoires in cytomegalovirus infection. These receptors have no identified antigens. TCRdb processed the reads anew with MiXCR; each CDR3 protein has one entry. Altogether more than 250,000 distinct CDR3 sequences are present, 25% being singletons, with the ten largest covering less than 15%. The material was cultured PBMCs, obtained from culture after CMV antigen stimulation. These receptor sequences come from a human donor in good health (CMV status not recorded). Some clones in this sample may be carry-over from other donors' samples.

This clonotype was counted only a few times. CDR3 sequence (DNA): TGTGCCAGCAGTTCGGCCGCAGGGGCGAAGAGTCAGCCCCAGCATTTT. This sequence encodes CASSSAAGAKSQPQHF. The chain employs TRBV28 and TRBJ1-5, with D maybe TRBD1 (6 bases). The CDR3 has 16 residues. CDR1 is MDHEN, CDR2 SYDVKM, per germline. Trimming took 4 bases from V and 6 from J, leaving 19 bases between them.

The genes are TRBV28 and TRBJ2-5; no reliable D call. The V gene lost 7 bases and the J gene lost 5 bases, with 14 bases spanning the gap. The CDR3 sequence is 13 residues long. CDR1 is MDHEN and CDR2 is SYDVKM in the germline V gene. The CDR3 loop reads CASNHWVAETQYF. In nucleotides, the CDR3 is TGTGCCAGCAACCACTGGGTGGCGGAGACCCAGTACTTC. The whole variable domain, filled in from reference TRBV28 and TRBJ2-5, reads DVKVTQSSRYLVKRTGEKVFLECVQDMDHENMFWYRQDPGLGLRLIYFSYDVKMKEKGDIPEGYSVSREKKERFSLILESASTNQTSMYLCASNHWVAETQYFGPGTRLLVL.

The genes are TRBV27 and TRBJ2-7; the D is unclear. Germline V gene sequence: CDR1 MNHEY, CDR2 SMNVEV (reference sequence). The CDR3 has 13 amino acids. The ends were cut back, 2 bases at V and 8 bases at J, with 13 bases in the middle. DNA for the CDR3: TGTGCCAGCAGTTTAGCCGGTCCCCTCAAGCAGTACTTC. It codes for CASSLAGPLKQYF.

This clonotype occurred a few times. The rearrangement links TRBV5-1 to TRBJ2-1; 13 bases agree with TRBD2. CDR1 SGHRS and CDR2 YFSETQ come from the germline V gene. V was pared by 3 bases and J by 2 bases, with 5 bases of the junction left unmatched. The CDR3 contains 17 residues. This chain's CDR3 is CASSSTSGRLTYNEQFF. The CDR3 DNA reads as TGCGCCAGCAGCTCGACTAGCGGGAGGCTAACCTACAATGAGCAGTTCTTC.

This clonotype came up once. V and J are TRBV9 and TRBJ2-2; D is unclear. The CDR3 spans 14 residues. Per germline, CDR1 SGDLS and CDR2 YYNGEE. V was clipped by 4 bases and J by 0 bases, with 7 bases between them. CDR3 amino acids: CASSLETNTGELFF. CDR3 in DNA: TGTGCCAGCAGCTTAGAGACGAACACCGGGGAGCTGTTTTTT.

V gene TRBV12-5 combines with J gene TRBJ2-5, with 15 bases lining up with TRBD2. This CDR3 has 15 residues. CDR1 is LGHNT and CDR2 is FRNRAP in the germline V gene. The J segment lost 4 bases and the V segment lost 4 bases, leaving 1 base of the junction unmatched. For the CDR3, the DNA is TGTGCTAGTGGTTGGGGACTAGCGGGAGGAGAGACCCAGTACTTC. It codes for CASGWGLAGGETQYF.

This clonotype appeared a few times. The chain combines TRBV7-8 with TRBJ1-2; D not resolved. CDR1 and CDR2 (germline): SGHVS, FQNEAQ. The CDR3 loop spans 13 amino acids. The V and J ends lost 2 bases and 2 bases respectively, with 6 bases between them. In nucleotides, the CDR3 is TGTGCCAGCAGCTTATCGTTAAACTATGGCTACACCTTC. The encoded protein is CASSLSLNYGYTF.